The 10 T cell receptor beta chains in this list originate from one sample, sequenced in a study of blood T cell repertoires in COVID-19. Method: immunoSEQ multiplex PCR; TCRdb's copy keeps in-frame clones and lacks some. The sample holds approximately 170,000 clones, around 80% seen once. Material: peripheral blood. The receptors were sampled from a man in his sixties with active or convalescent COVID-19.

This chain connects TRBV19 to TRBJ1-5; D might be TRBD1 (6 bases). The CDR3 has 14 residues. Trimming took 8 bases from V and 5 from J, leaving 16 bases between them. Looked up from germline, CDR1 is LNHDA and CDR2 is SQIVND (reference sequence). The CDR3 region is CASYDTGSYQPQHF. CDR3 DNA: TGTGCCAGTTATGACACAGGGTCTTATCAGCCCCAGCATTTT. The full variable domain, rest sourced from reference TRBV19 and TRBJ1-5, is DGGITQSPKYLFRKEGQNVTLSCEQNLNHDAMYWYRQDPGQGLRLIYYSQIVNDFQKGDIAEGYSVSREKKESFPLTVTSAQKNPTAFYLCASYDTGSYQPQHFGDGTRLSIL.

The chain links TRBV11-2 to TRBJ2-3; D gene uncertain. Trimming cost V 2 bases and J 1 base, with 7 bases left between them. CDR3 length equals 14 residues. Looked up from germline, CDR1 is SGHAT and CDR2 is FQNNGV. The CDR3 DNA is TGTGCCAGCAGCTTACAACGGGGCACAGATACGCAGTATTTT. This sequence encodes CASSLQRGTDTQYF.

This chain joins TRBV7-8 and TRBJ2-7, with a possible D match to TRBD1 (7 bases). Germline CDR1 SGHVS, CDR2 FQNEAQ. The CDR3 is 15 amino acids. The V end was cut by 3 bases, the J end by 7 bases, with 19 bases between. CDR3 DNA: TGTGCCAGCAGCTTGAGCGGCAGGGGGGACCGGGAGCAGTACTTC. Its translation is CASSLSGRGDREQYF.

This clone showed up just once. The chain is built from TRBV5-1 and TRBJ1-2; D is undetermined. CDR3 length: 15 amino acids. V was cut by 6 bases and J by 0 bases, with 15 bases left in between. The germline V gene encodes CDR1 SGHRS and CDR2 YFSETQ. The CDR3, as DNA: TGCGCCAGCACCCCCGGAGGGTCCGCTAACTATGGCTACACCTTC. Encoded protein: CASTPGGSANYGYTF.

The gene calls are TRBV6-5 and TRBJ1-6; no reliable D call. Trimming removed 3 bases from V and 5 bases from J, with 11 bases in between. This CDR3 is built from 15 residues. CDR1 MNHEY and CDR2 SVGAGI come from the germline V gene. The CDR3 bases are TGTGCCAGCAGTTATTCAGGTTTCAATAATTCACCCCTCCACTTT. Protein product: CASSYSGFNNSPLHF.

This clone was seen a handful of times. This chain joins TRBV4-1 and TRBJ1-5; no firm D call. Trimming removed 0 bases at V and 3 bases at J, with 6 bases between. Germline CDR1 and CDR2: MGHRA and YSYEKL. The CDR3 spans 14 residues. The chain's CDR3 is CASSQEGYNQPQHF. CDR3 DNA sequence: TGCGCCAGCAGCCAAGAGGGCTACAATCAGCCCCAGCATTTT.

This chain links TRBV2 with TRBJ1-1; 7 bases line up with TRBD1. The germline gives CDR1 SNHLY, CDR2 FYNNEI. The CDR3 has 13 residues. Trimming cost V 8 bases and J 4 bases; bases outside gene matches: 7. Written as DNA, the CDR3 is TGTGCCAGCGGGCAGGGGGAGGCCACTGAAGCTTTCTTT. It specifies CASGQGEATEAFF.

The J gene is TRBJ2-2, the V gene TRBV6-5, with 13 bases identical to TRBD2. This CDR3 spans 16 amino acids. The germline V gene encodes CDR1 MNHEY and CDR2 SVGAGI. V dropped 0 bases and J dropped 6; count of bases not matched to a gene: 1. CDR3 in DNA: TGTGCCAGCAGTTACTCCACTAGCGGGGGGGCCGGGGAGCTGTTTTTT. This gives the protein CASSYSTSGGAGELFF.

The rearrangement links TRBV27 to TRBJ1-5, with D possibly being TRBD1 (5 bases). Between the trimmed V and J ends, which lost 9 bases and 6 bases, there was a span of 21 bases. Germline V gene lookup returns CDR1 MNHEY and CDR2 SMNVEV (reference sequence). CDR3 length: 15 amino acids. The CDR3 loop reads CASDPAAGLCQPQHF. CDR3 nucleotides: TGTGCCAGTGATCCGGCGGCAGGGTTATGTCAGCCCCAGCATTTT.

The gene calls are TRBV6-5 and TRBJ2-3; D remains ambiguous. Trimming cost V 6 bases and J 5 bases, with 9 bases left between them. Germline loops: CDR1 MNHEY, CDR2 SVGAGI. The CDR3 extends over 12 amino acids. CDR3 sequence (DNA): TGTGCCAGCAGCGGTAACGGAGATACGCAGTATTTT. It encodes CASSGNGDTQYF.